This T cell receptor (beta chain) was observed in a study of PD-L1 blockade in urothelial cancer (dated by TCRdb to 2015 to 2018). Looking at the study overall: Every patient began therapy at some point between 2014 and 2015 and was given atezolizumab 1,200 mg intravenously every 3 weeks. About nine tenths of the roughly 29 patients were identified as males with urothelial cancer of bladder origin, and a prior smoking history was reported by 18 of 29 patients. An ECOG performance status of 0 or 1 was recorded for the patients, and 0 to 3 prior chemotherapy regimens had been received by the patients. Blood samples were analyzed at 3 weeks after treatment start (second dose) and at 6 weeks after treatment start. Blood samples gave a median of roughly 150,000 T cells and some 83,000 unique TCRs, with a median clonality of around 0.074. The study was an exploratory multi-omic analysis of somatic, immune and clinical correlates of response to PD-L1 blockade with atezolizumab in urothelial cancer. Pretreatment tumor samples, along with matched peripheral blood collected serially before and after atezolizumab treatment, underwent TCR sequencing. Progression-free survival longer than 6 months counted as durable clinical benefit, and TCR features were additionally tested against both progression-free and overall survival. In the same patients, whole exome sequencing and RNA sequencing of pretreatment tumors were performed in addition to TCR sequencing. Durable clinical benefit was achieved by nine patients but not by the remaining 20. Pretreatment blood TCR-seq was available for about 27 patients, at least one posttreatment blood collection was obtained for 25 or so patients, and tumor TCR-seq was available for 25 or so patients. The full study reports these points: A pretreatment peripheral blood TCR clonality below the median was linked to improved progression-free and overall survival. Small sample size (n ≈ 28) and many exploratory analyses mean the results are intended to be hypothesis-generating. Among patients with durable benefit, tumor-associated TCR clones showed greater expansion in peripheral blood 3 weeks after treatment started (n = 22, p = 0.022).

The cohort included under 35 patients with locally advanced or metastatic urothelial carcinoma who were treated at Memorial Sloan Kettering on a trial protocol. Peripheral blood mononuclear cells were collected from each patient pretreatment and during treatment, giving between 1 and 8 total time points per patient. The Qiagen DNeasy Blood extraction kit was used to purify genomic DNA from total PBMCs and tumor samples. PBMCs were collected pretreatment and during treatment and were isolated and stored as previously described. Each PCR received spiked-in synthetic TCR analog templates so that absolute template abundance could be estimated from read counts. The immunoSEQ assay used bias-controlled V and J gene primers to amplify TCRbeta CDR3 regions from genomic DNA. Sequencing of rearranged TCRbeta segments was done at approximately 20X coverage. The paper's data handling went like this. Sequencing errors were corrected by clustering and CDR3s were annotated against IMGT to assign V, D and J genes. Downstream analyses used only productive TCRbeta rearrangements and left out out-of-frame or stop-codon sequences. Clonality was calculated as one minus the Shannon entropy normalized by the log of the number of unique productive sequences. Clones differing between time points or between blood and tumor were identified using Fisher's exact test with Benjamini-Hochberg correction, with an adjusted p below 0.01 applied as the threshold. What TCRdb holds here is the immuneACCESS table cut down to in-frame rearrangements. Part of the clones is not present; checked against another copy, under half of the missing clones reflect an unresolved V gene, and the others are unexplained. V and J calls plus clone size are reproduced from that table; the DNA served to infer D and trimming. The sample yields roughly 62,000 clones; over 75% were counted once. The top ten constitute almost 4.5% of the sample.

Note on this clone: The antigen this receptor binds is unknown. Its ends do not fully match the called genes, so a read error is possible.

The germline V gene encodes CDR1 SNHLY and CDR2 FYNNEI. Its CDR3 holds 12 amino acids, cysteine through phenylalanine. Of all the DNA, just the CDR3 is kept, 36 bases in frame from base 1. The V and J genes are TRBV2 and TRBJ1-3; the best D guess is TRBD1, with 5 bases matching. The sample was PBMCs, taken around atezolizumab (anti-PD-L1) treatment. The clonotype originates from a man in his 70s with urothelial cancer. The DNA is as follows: TGTGCCAGCAGCCAAGAAGAGCGGGACCAAGCTTTT. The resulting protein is CASSQEERDQAF.